The clone carrying this T cell receptor (beta chain) has a count of ten or more. This sample is part of a study of low-dose radiotherapy and immunotherapy resistance in tumors. Time point in this sample: before trial treatment. All of the donors were given nivolumab, ipilimumab, aspirin, low-dose cyclophosphamide and low-dose radiotherapy as part of RACIN, a single-arm trial. The CDR3 totals 16 residues. Per the germline V gene, CDR1 is MDHEN and CDR2 is SYDVKM. J lost 2 bases, V lost 3 bases, and 8 bases had no gene match. Priming of first-strand cDNA relied on TRAV- and TRBV-specific primers (covering alpha and beta chains). TCR amplification ran approximately 22 PCR cycles using constant-region and V-primer adapter primers. MiXCR, run by TCRdb on the reads, gives a single entry per CDR3 protein. The sample lists some 88,000 distinct CDR3 sequences, 9.4% occurring once.

The V gene is TRBV28, the J gene TRBJ2-7, with 9 bases that match TRBD1. This sequence was found in a male donor with prostate cancer. The sample was PBMCs, taken before treatment. DNA of the CDR3: TGTGCCAGCAGTTTTCGGCCCGGGACAGGGCCCTACGAGCAGTACTTC. Protein product: CASSFRPGTGPYEQYF.